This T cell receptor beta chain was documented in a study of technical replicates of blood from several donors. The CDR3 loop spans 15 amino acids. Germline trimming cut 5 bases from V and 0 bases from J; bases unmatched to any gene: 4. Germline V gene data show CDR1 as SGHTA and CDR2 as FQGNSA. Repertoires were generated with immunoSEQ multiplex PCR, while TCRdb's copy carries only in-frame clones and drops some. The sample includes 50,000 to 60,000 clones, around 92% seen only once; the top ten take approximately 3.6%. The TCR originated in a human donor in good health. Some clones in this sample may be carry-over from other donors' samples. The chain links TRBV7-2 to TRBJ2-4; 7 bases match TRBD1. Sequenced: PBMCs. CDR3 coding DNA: TGTGCCAGCAGCAGGACAGGAGTAGCCAAAAACATTCAGTACTTC. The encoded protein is CASSRTGVAKNIQYF.